The rows below give T cell receptor beta chains drawn from one sample of a study of blood T cell repertoires in COVID-19. Libraries were prepared by immunoSEQ multiplex PCR; TCRdb keeps only in-frame clonotypes and omits some of them. The data contain 60,000 to 85,000 clones, 75% to 90% of them singletons. The sample comprised peripheral blood. The source is a human donor in a cohort sampled during active COVID-19. CDR3s include the opening cysteine and the closing phenylalanine or tryptophan. Each record gives: D gene, V gene, J gene, clone size, CDR3 DNA, CDR3 protein. The D gene is left open where the match is weak. Not every row has a clone size; where given, it reads once, few, many or a size class.

>-|TRBV2|TRBJ1-5|-
TGTGCCAGCAGTGACCCGGACAGATATAGCAATCAGCCCCAGCATTTT
CASSDPDRYSNQPQHF
>TRBD1|TRBV6-1|TRBJ2-3|once
TGTGCCAGCAGTGATCGTAGTGGGGGACAGGGGGGACCAGATACGCAGTATTTT
CASSDRSGGQGGPDTQYF
>TRBD1|TRBV28|TRBJ1-2|-
TGTGCCAGCAGTTTGGGACAGGGAAGCCTTCGGTATGGCTACACCTTC
CASSLGQGSLRYGYTF
>TRBD2|TRBV19|TRBJ2-1|few
TGTGCCAGTAGTATAGTTCCAGCGGGAATTGGCAATGAGCAGTTCTTC
CASSIVPAGIGNEQFF
>-|TRBV12-3/TRBV12-4|TRBJ2-4|-
TGTGCCAGCAGTTTTTTGGGGTCGGGAATTCCGTACTTC
CASSFLGSGIPYF
>TRBD1|TRBV7-2|TRBJ1-4|once
TGTGCCAGCAGCCTTTTTGGGGGACAGGGACCTCCTAATGAAAAACTGTTTTTT
CASSLFGGQGPPNEKLFF
>-|TRBV27|TRBJ2-7|-
TGTGCCAGCACTCGTCAGGGTAAGGGTTCCTACGAGCAGTACTTC
CASTRQGKGSYEQYF
>TRBD1|TRBV3-1/TRBV3-2|TRBJ2-7|-
TGTGCCAGCAGCCAAACCAACAGGGGTGTGCATGATGAGCAGTACTTC
CASSQTNRGVHDEQYF
>TRBD1|TRBV6-5|TRBJ1-2|-
TGTGCCAGCAGTTACCGACAGGGGGCCCTCTGTCTGACCTTC
CASSYRQGALCLTF
>-|TRBV3-1/TRBV3-2|TRBJ2-7|-
TGTGCCAGCAGGCAGGGGAACCACGAGCAGTACTTC
CASRQGNHEQYF
>-|TRBV28|TRBJ2-1|-
TGTGCCAGCAGTACCTCCGGGACTCGAGTTTACAATGAGCAGTTCTTC
CASSTSGTRVYNEQFF
>TRBD2|TRBV4-3|TRBJ2-5|-
TGCGCCAGCAGCCAAGATAGTCTAGCGGGGGGAGAGACCCAGTACTTC
CASSQDSLAGGETQYF
>-|TRBV24-1|TRBJ2-7|-
TGTGCCACCAGTGACCTCGACCGGGAAAAAGGGACCTACGAGCAGTACTTC
CATSDLDREKGTYEQYF
>-|TRBV3-1/TRBV3-2|TRBJ1-5|-
TGTGCCAGCAGCAACACACAGGGTACCCAGCATTTT
CASSNTQGTQHF
>TRBD2|TRBV27|TRBJ2-7|-
TGTGCCAGCAGTGGACTCGGGAGGAGCCCCTACGAGCAGTACTTC
CASSGLGRSPYEQYF
>TRBD1|TRBV5-1|TRBJ2-7|-
TGCGCCAGCAGCTTTGGACAGGGAGTGAACGAGCAGTACTTC
CASSFGQGVNEQYF
>-|TRBV5-8|TRBJ1-1|-
TGTGCCAGCAGCTTTCCCAGGAACACTGAAGCTTTCTTT
CASSFPRNTEAFF
>-|TRBV29-1|TRBJ1-1|-
TGCAGCGTCCGTGGTGGGAGTATTTTATCCCCTATGAACACTGAAGCTTTCTTT
CSVRGGSILSPMNTEAFF
>-|TRBV6-4|TRBJ2-5|-
TGTGCCAGCAGTGACTCCCGACGGGGGAATCAAGAGACCCAGTACTTC
CASSDSRRGNQETQYF
>TRBD2|TRBV4-1|TRBJ2-1|few
TGCGCCAGCAGCCAAGACAGCGGGGCTTACAATGAGCAGTTCTTC
CASSQDSGAYNEQFF
>TRBD1|TRBV7-9|TRBJ2-1|-
TGTGCCAGCAGCTACAGGGGTCGAAGCTACAATGAGCAGTTCTTC
CASSYRGRSYNEQFF
>-|TRBV3-1/TRBV3-2|TRBJ1-1|-
TGTGCCAGCAGCCAAGATAGGCAGGGTAACACTGAAGCTTTCTTT
CASSQDRQGNTEAFF
>-|TRBV5-4|TRBJ1-2|few
TGTGCCAGCAGCTTACACGGGGTACGGGGCTACACCTTC
CASSLHGVRGYTF
>TRBD2|TRBV10-3|TRBJ2-7|few
TGTGCCATCAGTGACCTGACTAGCGGGAGGGACAGCGAGCAGTACTTC
CAISDLTSGRDSEQYF
>-|TRBV5-1|TRBJ2-6|-
TGCGCCAGCAGCTTGTCGACAGCTGGGGCCAACGTCCTGACTTTC
CASSLSTAGANVLTF
>TRBD1|TRBV25-1|TRBJ1-2|-
TGTGCCAGCAGTGTCTCGGCGGGACAGGGAATAGGAGGCTACACCTTC
CASSVSAGQGIGGYTF
>TRBD1|TRBV19|TRBJ2-7|-
TGTGCCAGTGGACGACAGGGCTACTCCTACGAGCAGTACTTC
CASGRQGYSYEQYF
>TRBD1|TRBV10-2|TRBJ1-1|-
TGCGCCAGCAGGACCCGGGACAGGGTAGGGACTGAAGCTTTCTTT
CASRTRDRVGTEAFF
>TRBD2|TRBV6-5|TRBJ2-5|few
TGTGCCAGCAGTTACGGGAGGGAGGTGGAGACCCAGTACTTC
CASSYGREVETQYF
>TRBD2|TRBV28|TRBJ2-5|-
TGTGCCAGCAGTCCCGGGACTAGCGGGGGGGTAGGGGAGACCCAGTACTTC
CASSPGTSGGVGETQYF
>TRBD1|TRBV9|TRBJ2-1|-
TGTGCCAGCAGCGCTGACAGGGCCCATGAGCAGTTCTTC
CASSADRAHEQFF
>TRBD2|TRBV20-1|TRBJ2-7|-
TGCAGTGCTAGTAGCCTAGCGGGGACCTACGAGCAGTACTTC
CSASSLAGTYEQYF